These 25 T cell receptor beta chains were sequenced from one sample in a study of long-term antiretroviral therapy in people with HIV. A v3.0 immunoSEQ assay was performed at survey level. Generated by immunoSEQ multiplex PCR, the TCRdb table keeps only in-frame clones and is missing some. This sample has 25,000 to 30,000 clones, with about 94% found just once. The sample was unsorted PBMCs, taken around 7.4 years after starting antiretroviral therapy. All receptors come from a man in his fifties with HIV.

CDR3 sequence reads: CAWRVEGRNSPLHF. Written as DNA, the CDR3 is TGTGCCTGGAGGGTGGAGGGGAGGAATTCACCCCTCCACTTT. The J gene is TRBJ1-6, the V gene TRBV30; TRBD1 is a possible D gene (5 bases). CDR1 and CDR2 (germline): GTSNPN, SVGIG (reference sequence). Trimming removed 3 bases at V and 7 bases at J, with 13 bases between. This CDR3 comprises 14 residues.

The chain recombines TRBV5-1 with TRBJ2-7, with D hard to call. Trimming removed 0 bases from V and 0 bases from J, with 7 bases in between. The CDR3 length is 14 residues. The germline V gene encodes CDR1 SGHRS and CDR2 YFSETQ. The CDR3 protein is CASSLEQSSYEQYF. The DNA for the CDR3 is TGCGCCAGCAGCTTGGAACAGAGCTCCTACGAGCAGTACTTC.

This chain joins TRBV28 and TRBJ2-3, with D maybe TRBD2 (5 bases). The V gene's germline CDR1 is MDHEN and CDR2 SYDVKM. The germline V and J ends were trimmed by 4 bases and 3 bases, with 11 bases remaining between them. The CDR3 is 14 residues long. As DNA, the CDR3 is TGTGCCAGCAGTTCAGAGGGCTGGACAGATACGCAGTATTTT. Residues: CASSSEGWTDTQYF.

The gene calls are TRBV27 and TRBJ1-5; perhaps TRBD1 as D (5 bases). This CDR3 has 14 residues. Germline CDR1 reads MNHEY; CDR2 reads SMNVEV (reference sequence). The V end lost 2 bases, the J end lost 0 bases, and 5 bases lay between the germline ends. CDR3 sequence: CASSLGASNQPQHF. CDR3 in DNA: TGTGCCAGCAGTTTAGGGGCTAGCAATCAGCCCCAGCATTTT.

This chain connects TRBV11-2 to TRBJ2-7; D may be TRBD1 (5 bases). The V end lost 1 base, the J end lost 5 bases, and 15 bases lay between the germline ends. CDR1 SGHAT and CDR2 FQNNGV come from the germline V gene. The CDR3 extends over 15 amino acids. The CDR3 spells CASSLGLQGSHEQYF. The CDR3 nucleotides read TGTGCCAGCAGCTTAGGTCTCCAGGGTTCCCACGAGCAGTACTTC.

The gene calls are TRBV2 and TRBJ2-7; D remains ambiguous. CDR1 is SNHLY and CDR2 is FYNNEI in the germline V gene. V was trimmed by 8 bases and J by 5 bases, leaving 13 bases between them. The CDR3 contains 12 residues. CDR3 residues: CASSTSDNEQYF. CDR3 sequence (DNA): TGTGCCAGCTCGACCAGTGACAACGAGCAGTACTTC. The variable domain in full, completed from reference TRBV2 and TRBJ2-7, reads EPEVTQTPSHQVTQMGQEVILRCVPISNHLYFYWYRQILGQKVEFLVSFYNNEISEKSEIFDDQFSVERPDGSNFTLKIRSTKLEDSAMYFCASSTSDNEQYFGPGTRLTVT.

This chain uses TRBV10-1 with TRBJ2-7; D may match TRBD1 or TRBD2 (6 bases each). V was shortened by 4 bases and J by 6 bases, with 13 bases between the two germline ends. CDR1 WNHNN and CDR2 SYGVQD come from the germline V gene (reference sequence). The CDR3 is 13 residues long. The CDR3 region is CASSGAGGGEQYF. CDR3 nucleotide sequence: TGCGCCAGCAGTGGGGCCGGAGGGGGCGAGCAGTACTTC.

This chain uses TRBV5-1 with TRBJ1-3; D unclear. Between the trimmed V and J ends, which lost 0 bases and 4 bases, there was a span of 11 bases. Germline loops: CDR1 SGHRS, CDR2 YFSETQ. The CDR3 has 15 amino acids. The CDR3 nucleotides are TGCGCCAGCAGCTTGGAGGCAGGAGGCGGAAACACCATATATTTT. Translation gives CASSLEAGGGNTIYF.

The chain uses TRBV5-1 and TRBJ1-1; D remains ambiguous. The CDR3 covers 12 residues. With 2 bases removed from V and 8 bases from J, the gap between germline ends came to 10 bases. CDR1 and CDR2 from the germline V gene are SGHRS and YFSETQ. CDR3 sequence (DNA): TGCGCCAGCAGCTTCACCGGGCAGGAAGCTTTCTTT. This gives the protein CASSFTGQEAFF.

The gene calls are TRBV5-1 and TRBJ1-1; TRBD1 matches at 9 bases. The length of the CDR3 is 14 residues. Germline V gene sequence: CDR1 SGHRS, CDR2 YFSETQ. V shed 4 bases and J 4 bases; nucleotides not matched to a gene: 5. The CDR3 loop reads CASSPGQGGTEAFF. The DNA of the CDR3 is TGCGCCAGCAGCCCGGGACAGGGTGGCACTGAAGCTTTCTTT.

The J gene is TRBJ2-1, the V gene TRBV7-9; maybe TRBD2 (6 bases). The germline V gene has CDR1 SEHNR and CDR2 FQNEAQ (reference sequence). The CDR3 totals 17 residues. V was cut by 7 bases and J by 2 bases, with 21 bases left in between. The CDR3 protein is CASKTRGRDGAYNEQFF. CDR3 coding DNA: TGTGCCAGCAAGACAAGAGGGCGGGACGGAGCCTACAATGAGCAGTTCTTC. Full variable domain (remainder filled in from reference TRBV7-9 and TRBJ2-1): DTGVSQNPRHKITKRGQNVTFRCDPISEHNRLYWYRQTLGQGPEFLTYFQNEAQLEKSRLLSDRFSAERPKGSFSTLEIQRTEQGDSAMYLCASKTRGRDGAYNEQFFGPGTRLTVL.

This chain connects TRBV6-1 to TRBJ1-2; D is unclear. The CDR3 runs to 13 residues. Germline CDR1 MNHNS, CDR2 SASEGT. V lost 2 bases to trimming and J lost 6 bases, with 10 bases between them. In nucleotides, the CDR3 is TGTGCCAGCAGTGAATCCAGGCGTGATGGCTACACCTTC. It codes for CASSESRRDGYTF.

The chain joins TRBV9 to TRBJ1-1; TRBD1 might be the D (5 bases). CDR3 length: 13 residues. CDR1 is SGDLS and CDR2 is YYNGEE in the germline V gene. V shed 0 bases and J shed 8 bases, with 11 bases lying between them. The CDR3 DNA is TGTGCCAGCAGCGTAGAGGGCCAGGGAGAAGCTTTCTTT. This encodes CASSVEGQGEAFF.

The chain uses TRBV7-2 and TRBJ2-7; possibly TRBD2 for D (7 bases). V was cut by 1 base and J by 5 bases, with 12 bases left in between. Germline CDR1 and CDR2: SGHTA and FQGNSA. The CDR3 is made up of 14 amino acids. The CDR3 loop reads CASSLVGGRNEQYF. The CDR3 DNA is TGTGCCAGCAGCTTAGTGGGGGGGCGGAACGAGCAGTACTTC. Drawing the rest from reference TRBV7-2 and TRBJ2-7, the complete variable domain is GAGVSQSPSNKVTEKGKDVELRCDPISGHTALYWYRQSLGQGLEFLIYFQGNSAPDKSGLPSDRFSAERTGGSVSTLTIQRTQQEDSAVYLCASSLVGGRNEQYFGPGTRLTVT.

The gene calls are TRBV27 and TRBJ1-6; D gene ambiguous. CDR1 is MNHEY and CDR2 is SMNVEV in the germline V gene (reference sequence). The V gene lost 0 bases and the J gene lost 7 bases, with 7 bases spanning the gap. The CDR3 is made up of 14 amino acids. In nucleotides, the CDR3 is TGTGCCAGCAGTTTATCAATCCAAAATTCACCCCTCCACTTT. Amino acids: CASSLSIQNSPLHF.

The V gene is TRBV5-6, the J gene TRBJ2-1; no clear D gene. This CDR3 is built from 13 residues. The V end lost 1 base, the J end lost 4 bases, and 6 bases lay between the germline ends. The germline gives CDR1 SGHDT, CDR2 YYEEEE. CDR3 sequence reads: CASSLTGYNEQFF. CDR3 in DNA: TGTGCCAGCAGCTTGACTGGATACAATGAGCAGTTCTTC.

The chain joins TRBV5-4 to TRBJ2-1; 9 bases are shared with TRBD1. This CDR3 comprises 16 residues. Germline CDR1 is SGHNT and CDR2 is YYREEE (reference sequence). V shed 4 bases and J 4 bases; nucleotides not matched to a gene: 9. CDR3 sequence: CASSEGQGRTYNEQFF. CDR3 DNA sequence: TGTGCCAGCAGCGAGGGACAGGGAAGGACGTACAATGAGCAGTTCTTC.

V and J are TRBV27 and TRBJ2-7; D remains unclear. The V gene lost 6 bases and the J gene lost 2 bases, with 14 bases spanning the gap. Germline V gene sequence: CDR1 MNHEY, CDR2 SMNVEV (reference sequence). This CDR3 region has 14 residues. The CDR3 nucleotides are TGTGCCAGCAGCTCCGGACGCCCCCCCTACGAGCAGTACTTC. Protein product: CASSSGRPPYEQYF.

The chain combines TRBV7-2 with TRBJ2-2; TRBD2 aligns across 8 bases. Losses at the gene ends were 1 base for V and 4 bases for J; bases not matched to a gene: 11. CDR1 is SGHTA and CDR2 is FQGNSA in the germline V gene. The CDR3 runs 18 residues. The CDR3 sequence is CASSLVAGGQGSTGELFF. The CDR3 DNA is TGTGCCAGCAGCTTAGTTGCGGGGGGCCAGGGGAGCACCGGGGAGCTGTTTTTT.

The V call is TRBV6-5, the J call TRBJ2-1; no clear D gene. CDR1 MNHEY and CDR2 SVGAGI come from the germline V gene. Trimming pared 0 bases from V and 2 bases from J, leaving 8 bases between. This CDR3 comprises 15 residues. The CDR3 bases are TGTGCCAGCAGTTACTCCGGGTCTACCTACAATGAGCAGTTCTTC. Translated, it gives CASSYSGSTYNEQFF.

This chain joins TRBV10-3 and TRBJ2-7, with D perhaps matching TRBD1 or TRBD2 (5 bases each). Per germline, CDR1 ENHRY and CDR2 SYGVKD. V was pared by 6 bases and J by 0 bases, with 12 bases between. CDR3 length: 14 amino acids. This chain's CDR3 is CAIRPGPPSYEQYF. CDR3 nucleotides: TGTGCCATCAGACCGGGACCTCCCTCCTACGAGCAGTACTTC.

This clone has only one observation. The V and J genes are TRBV28 and TRBJ2-3; TRBD1 or TRBD2 may be the D gene (5 bases each). The V gene lost 3 bases and the J gene lost 2 bases, with 18 bases spanning the gap. Germline CDR1 MDHEN, CDR2 SYDVKM. The CDR3 runs to 17 residues. The CDR3 sequence: CASSFQSGPSDTDTQYF. In DNA form, the CDR3 reads TGTGCCAGCAGTTTTCAGTCGGGGCCTAGTGACACAGATACGCAGTATTTT.

This chain links TRBV5-4 with TRBJ2-7; D remains unclear. Trimming took off 7 bases at V and 0 bases at J, with 14 bases between the two ends. This CDR3 is 14 amino acids long. CDR1 is SGHNT and CDR2 is YYREEE in the germline V gene (reference sequence). CDR3 region: CASPTFAGSYEQYF. The CDR3 DNA reads as TGTGCCAGCCCCACCTTCGCAGGCTCCTACGAGCAGTACTTC.

J is TRBJ2-3 and V is TRBV7-2; D gene ambiguous. The CDR3 has 18 amino acids. Germline loops: CDR1 SGHTA, CDR2 FQGNSA. V was clipped by 1 base and J by 0 bases, with 17 bases between them. CDR3 in amino acids: CASSLDGLSATSTDTQYF. CDR3 in DNA: TGTGCCAGCAGCTTAGACGGTCTTAGTGCTACTAGCACAGATACGCAGTATTTT.

The chain combines TRBV4-3 with TRBJ1-4; D is ambiguous. Looked up from germline, CDR1 is LGHNA and CDR2 is YSLEER. V lost 1 base, J lost 1 base, and 10 bases lay in between. The CDR3 spans 16 residues. The DNA for the CDR3 is TGCGCCAGCAGCCAAGTCAATTACGGAACTAATGAAAAACTGTTTTTT. Translating it yields CASSQVNYGTNEKLFF.